The 7 T cell receptor beta chains listed next were all sequenced from one sample in a study of technical replicates of blood from a handful of donors. The repertoire was sequenced with immunoSEQ multiplex PCR; TCRdb's copy has only in-frame clones and lacks some. The data hold some 100,000 clones, with under 96% observed a single time. Sequenced sample: T cells isolated from PBMCs. The receptors shown here come from a human donor in good health.

A note on this clone: This same CDR3 is encoded by further DNA sequences in the sample. The genes are TRBV9 and TRBJ1-3; tentative D call: TRBD1 (5 bases). The CDR3 is 16 amino acids. The germline gives CDR1 SGDLS, CDR2 YYNGEE. V was cut by 0 bases and J by 1 base, with 11 bases left in between. CDR3 bases: TGTGCCAGCAGCGTAGAGTCCAGGGCGTCTGGAAACACCATATATTTT. Translation: CASSVESRASGNTIYF.

V usage is TRBV10-3 and J usage is TRBJ2-7, with D perhaps matching TRBD2 (6 bases). The CDR3 has 15 residues. Germline CDR1 is ENHRY and CDR2 is SYGVKD. Trimming cost V 4 bases and J 0 bases, with 13 bases left between them. The CDR3 region has the DNA TGTGCCATCAGTGGGGAGGTGATCGACTCCTACGAGCAGTACTTC. Protein product: CAISGEVIDSYEQYF.

In DNA, the CDR3 is TGCGCCAGCAGCCCTAGCGGGGGGGCGACCGGGGAGCTGTTTTTT. This encodes CASSPSGGATGELFF. The J gene is TRBJ2-2, the V gene TRBV5-1; TRBD2 matches at 12 bases. The CDR3 covers 15 residues. CDR1 and CDR2 from the germline V gene are SGHRS and YFSETQ. Germline trimming cut 4 bases from V and 5 bases from J; bases unmatched to any gene: 3.

The gene calls are TRBV7-8 and TRBJ1-6, with TRBD1 matching 10 bases. V lost 1 base to trimming and J lost 9 bases; unmatched junction nucleotides: 6. The CDR3 is 16 residues long. Germline loops: CDR1 SGHVS, CDR2 FQNEAQ. Here the CDR3 DNA reads TGTGCCAGCAGCTTAGGAGACAGGGGGCGACCTTCACCCCTCCACTTT. As protein: CASSLGDRGRPSPLHF.

CDR3: CASSSQGETTEAFF. The DNA for the CDR3 is TGTGCCAGCAGCTCACAGGGGGAAACGACTGAAGCTTTCTTT. V and J are TRBV11-3 and TRBJ1-1, with 8 positions matching TRBD1. Per the germline V gene, CDR1 is SGHNT and CDR2 is YENEEA. The CDR3 runs 14 residues. V lost 4 bases and J lost 5; bases outside the gene matches: 6.

The gene calls are TRBV7-7 and TRBJ2-1, with a possible D match to TRBD1 (5 bases). CDR1 and CDR2 (germline): SSHAT, FNYEAQ (reference sequence). With 2 bases removed from V and 8 bases from J, the gap between germline ends came to 13 bases. The CDR3 loop spans 14 amino acids. The CDR3 reads CASSLFQGPDEQFF. For the CDR3, the DNA is TGTGCCAGCAGCTTATTTCAGGGTCCCGATGAGCAGTTCTTC.

V usage is TRBV28 and J usage is TRBJ1-5; the match to TRBD1 covers 8 bases. CDR1 and CDR2 (germline): MDHEN, SYDVKM. The CDR3 totals 17 residues. V was pared by 10 bases and J by 1 base, with 15 bases of the junction left unmatched. CDR3 bases: TGTGCCACCCATCGGACAGGGCTAAAAAAAAGCAATCAGCCCCAGCATTTT. This gives the protein CATHRTGLKKSNQPQHF.